This T cell receptor beta chain was observed in a study of cytomegalovirus exposure and HLA in healthy donors. The CDR3 spans 14 residues. The germline gives CDR1 SGHRS, CDR2 YFSETQ. Amplification used 60 Vbeta primers and 13 Jbeta primers. The repertoire was sequenced with immunoSEQ multiplex PCR; TCRdb's copy has only in-frame clones and lacks some. The repertoire holds over 150,000 clones, around 80% seen once, with around 1.2% in the top ten. As concerns this clone: One junction end does not reproduce the germline sequence, and a read error may be involved.

The chain has TRBV5-1 and TRBJ2-2; D possibly corresponds to TRBD1 (6 bases). Sequencing input: PBMCs. This sequence was found in a girl between 2 and 10 years old in good health and CMV-seropositive. CDR3 protein: CASFPQGHPGEPFF. CDR3 sequence (DNA): TGCGCCAGCTTCCCTCAGGGGCATCCCGGGGAGCCGTTTTTT.